This TCR beta chain was sequenced in a study of regulatory T cells in long-lasting Graves disease. Stated time point: newly diagnosed GD, antithyroid drugs for less than 3 months. RNA from PBMCs was the source of the TCR library. This clonotype was picked up a small number of times. Building the TCR beta libraries relied on iRepertoire HTBI primers, and CDR3 regions underwent Arm-PCR. In TCRdb, the multiplex PCR reads were re-called with MiXCR into one record per CDR3 protein. The sample lists 400,000 to 550,000 distinct CDR3 sequences, 15% to 20% occurring once. This sample was also put to use in a study of T cells in Graves' hyperthyroidism and ophthalmopathy. That source reports: Diagnoses were established using clinical symptoms, serum thyroxine and TRAb, thyroid ultrasound and orbital computed tomography.

This sample comprised peripheral blood mononuclear cells (PBMCs), obtained at new diagnosis, from a patient treated with antithyroid drugs. This TCR derives from a woman aged 25 to 39 with Graves disease.

The CDR3 here is CASTHGGGYYGYTF. The CDR3 DNA is TGTGCCAGTACCCATGGTGGGGGTTACTATGGCTACACCTTC. This chain links TRBV19 with TRBJ1-2, with a possible D match to TRBD1 (5 bases). With 7 bases removed from V and 3 bases from J, the gap between germline ends came to 15 bases. Germline CDR1 is LNHDA and CDR2 is SQIVND (reference sequence). The CDR3 is 14 residues long.